The clone carrying this TCR beta chain was counted only a few times. TCRdb reanalysed the 5' RACE reads using MiXCR and keeps one entry per CDR3 protein. The profile covers about 40,000 distinct CDR3 sequences, with under 25% appearing a single time and approximately 4% taken by the ten largest. V was cut by 11 bases and J by 10 bases, with 21 bases left in between. The CDR3 covers 13 residues. Germline V gene sequence: CDR1 ENHRY, CDR2 SYGVKD. Tregs were sorted as CD4+CD25+CD127-/low cells. This chain joins TRBV10-3 and TRBJ2-1, with D tentatively TRBD2 (6 bases). What was sequenced was Tregs sorted from blood. The TCR originated in a female donor with breast cancer. CDR3 region: CAFARRREGEQFF. DNA for the CDR3: TGTGCCTTCGCCCGAAGGAGGGAAGGGGAGCAGTTCTTC.